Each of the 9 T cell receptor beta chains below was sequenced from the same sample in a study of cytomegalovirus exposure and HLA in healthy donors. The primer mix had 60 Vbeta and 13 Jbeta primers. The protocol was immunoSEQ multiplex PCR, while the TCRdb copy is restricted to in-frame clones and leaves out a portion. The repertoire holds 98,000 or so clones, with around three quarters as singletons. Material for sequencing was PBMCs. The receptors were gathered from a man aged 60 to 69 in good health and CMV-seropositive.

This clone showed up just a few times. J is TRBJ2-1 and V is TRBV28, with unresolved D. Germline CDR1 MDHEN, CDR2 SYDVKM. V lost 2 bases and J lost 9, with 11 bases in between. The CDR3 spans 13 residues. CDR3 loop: CASSLLPAPEQFF. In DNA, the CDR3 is TGTGCCAGCAGTTTACTCCCTGCGCCTGAGCAGTTCTTC. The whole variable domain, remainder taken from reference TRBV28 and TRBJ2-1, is DVKVTQSSRYLVKRTGEKVFLECVQDMDHENMFWYRQDPGLGLRLIYFSYDVKMKEKGDIPEGYSVSREKKERFSLILESASTNQTSMYLCASSLLPAPEQFFGPGTRLTVL.

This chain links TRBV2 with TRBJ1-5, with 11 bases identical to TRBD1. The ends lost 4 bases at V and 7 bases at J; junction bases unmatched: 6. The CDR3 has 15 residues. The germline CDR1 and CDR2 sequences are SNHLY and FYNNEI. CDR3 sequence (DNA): TGTGCCAGCAGTGCAGGACAGGGGGCAAGGCAGCCCCAGCATTTT. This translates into CASSAGQGARQPQHF.

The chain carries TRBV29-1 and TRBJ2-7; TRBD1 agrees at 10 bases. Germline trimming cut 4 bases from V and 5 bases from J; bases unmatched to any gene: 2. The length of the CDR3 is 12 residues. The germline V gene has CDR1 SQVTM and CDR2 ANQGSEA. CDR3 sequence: CSVVTGGHEQYF. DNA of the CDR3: TGCAGCGTTGTGACAGGGGGCCACGAGCAGTACTTC.

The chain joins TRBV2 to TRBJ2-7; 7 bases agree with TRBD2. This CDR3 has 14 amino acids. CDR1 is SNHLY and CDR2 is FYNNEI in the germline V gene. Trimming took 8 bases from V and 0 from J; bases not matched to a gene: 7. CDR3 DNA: TGTGCCAGCGGGGGGGGACTTTCCTCCTACGAGCAGTACTTC. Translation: CASGGGLSSYEQYF.

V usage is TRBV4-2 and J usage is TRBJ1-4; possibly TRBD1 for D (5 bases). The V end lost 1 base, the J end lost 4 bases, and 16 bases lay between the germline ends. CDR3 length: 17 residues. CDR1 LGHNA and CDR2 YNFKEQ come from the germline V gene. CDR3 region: CASSQVTGSTRNEKLFF. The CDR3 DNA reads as TGTGCCAGCAGCCAAGTCACAGGTTCCACCCGTAATGAAAAACTGTTTTTT.

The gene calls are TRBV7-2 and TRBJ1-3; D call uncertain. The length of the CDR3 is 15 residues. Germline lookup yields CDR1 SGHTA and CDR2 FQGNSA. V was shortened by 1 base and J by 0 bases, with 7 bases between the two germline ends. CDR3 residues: CASSLGGGSGNTIYF. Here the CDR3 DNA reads TGTGCCAGCAGCTTAGGAGGAGGCTCTGGAAACACCATATATTTT.

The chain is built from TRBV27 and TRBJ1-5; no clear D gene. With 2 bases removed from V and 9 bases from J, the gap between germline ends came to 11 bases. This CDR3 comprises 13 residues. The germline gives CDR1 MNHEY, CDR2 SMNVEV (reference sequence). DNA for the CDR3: TGTGCCAGCAGTTTAAGCCTTAAAATGCCCCAGCATTTT. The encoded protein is CASSLSLKMPQHF.

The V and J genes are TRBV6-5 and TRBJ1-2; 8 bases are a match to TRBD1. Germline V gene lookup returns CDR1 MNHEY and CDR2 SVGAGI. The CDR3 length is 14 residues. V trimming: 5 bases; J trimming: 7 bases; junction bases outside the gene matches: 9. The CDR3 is CASSKQGGAGGYTF. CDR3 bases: TGTGCCAGCAGTAAACAGGGGGGGGCTGGTGGCTACACCTTC.

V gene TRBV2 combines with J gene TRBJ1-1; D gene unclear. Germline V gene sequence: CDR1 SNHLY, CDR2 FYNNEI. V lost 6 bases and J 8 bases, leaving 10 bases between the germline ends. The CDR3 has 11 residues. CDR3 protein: CASRLAAEAFF. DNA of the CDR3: TGTGCCAGCAGGCTAGCGGCAGAAGCTTTCTTT.